These 11 T cell receptor beta chains were all obtained from the same sample, sequenced in a study of long-term antiretroviral therapy in people with HIV. immunoSEQ v3.0 was run at survey level. Generated by immunoSEQ multiplex PCR, the TCRdb table keeps only in-frame clones and is missing some. The sample carries tens of thousands of clones, around 83% recorded once. Source: unsorted PBMCs, taken roughly 2.9 years before starting antiretroviral therapy. These receptors were taken from a woman aged 25 to 45 with HIV.

The chain has TRBV7-9 and TRBJ2-2; unclear D gene. The germline gives CDR1 SEHNR, CDR2 FQNEAQ (reference sequence). The CDR3 length is 12 residues. Trimming took off 3 bases at V and 1 base at J, with 0 bases between the two ends. The CDR3 is CASSLNTGELFF. CDR3 nucleotide sequence: TGTGCCAGCAGCTTGAACACCGGGGAGCTGTTTTTT.

The chain employs TRBV5-5 and TRBJ1-3; no clear D. The CDR3 covers 14 residues. CDR1 and CDR2 (germline): SGHKS, YYEKEE (reference sequence). The V end lost 0 bases, the J end lost 3 bases, and 7 bases lay between the germline ends. Here the CDR3 DNA reads TGTGCCAGCAGCTTGGAAGCTTATGGAAACACCATATATTTT. Protein sequence: CASSLEAYGNTIYF.

Points on this clone: The junction departs from the called germline gene at one end, perhaps through a read error. The rearrangement joins TRBV5-1 to TRBJ1-6; 9 positions agree with TRBD1. The CDR3 length is 14 residues. The V gene's germline CDR1 is SGHRS and CDR2 YFSETQ. DNA of the CDR3: TGCGCCAGCACCTTGGGACAGGGAAGTTCACCCCTCCACTTT. Its protein is CASTLGQGSSPLHF.

The chain combines TRBV7-3 with TRBJ2-2, with TRBD2 matching 12 bases. The CDR3 has 20 residues. Germline V gene sequence: CDR1 SGHTA, CDR2 FQGTGA. V shed 5 bases and J 5 bases; nucleotides not matched to a gene: 18. DNA of the CDR3: TGTGCCAGCAGCCCAAGACTAGCGGGGGCGCAAGGGAGGGAAACCGGGGAGCTGTTTTTT. Translated, it gives CASSPRLAGAQGRETGELFF.

J is TRBJ2-7 and V is TRBV29-1, with D hard to call. Germline CDR1 SQVTM, CDR2 ANQGSEA. The CDR3 totals 12 residues. Trimming cost V 4 bases and J 1 base, with 8 bases left between them. Here the CDR3 DNA reads TGCAGCGTTGTAGAGACATCCTACGAGCAGTACTTC. It specifies CSVVETSYEQYF.

The CDR3 sequence: CASNKKDQETQYF. Written as DNA, the CDR3 is TGTGCCAGCAACAAGAAGGATCAAGAGACCCAGTACTTC. The V and J genes are TRBV25-1 and TRBJ2-5, with unresolved D. Germline V gene sequence: CDR1 MGHDK, CDR2 SYGVNS. This CDR3 has 13 residues. V was clipped by 7 bases and J by 2 bases, with 11 bases between them.

This clone was counted only a few times. The V call is TRBV10-1, the J call TRBJ1-1; D gene ambiguous. CDR3 length equals 16 residues. Looked up from germline, CDR1 is WNHNN and CDR2 is SYGVQD (reference sequence). V was clipped by 0 bases and J by 0 bases, with 11 bases between them. The CDR3 reads CASSESRDGVNTEAFF. The CDR3 nucleotides read TGCGCCAGCAGTGAGTCGAGGGATGGGGTGAACACTGAAGCTTTCTTT.

This clone has only one observation. V gene TRBV2 combines with J gene TRBJ1-2, with D unclear. Germline CDR1 SNHLY, CDR2 FYNNEI. The V end lost 3 bases, the J end lost 7 bases, and 3 bases lay between the germline ends. The CDR3 is 10 residues long. The CDR3 is CASSDGGYTF. In nucleotides, the CDR3 is TGTGCCAGCAGTGATGGTGGCTACACCTTC.

CDR3 loop: CASSQTGVDYEQYF. CDR3 coding DNA: TGCGCCAGCAGCCAAACAGGGGTGGACTACGAGCAGTACTTC. V is TRBV4-1 and J is TRBJ2-7; 7 bases line up with TRBD1. With 2 bases clipped from V and 3 bases from J, the junction kept 4 bases outside the gene matches. The CDR3 is 14 amino acids. Germline V CDR1 and CDR2: MGHRA, YSYEKL.

By share, this clone ranks as medium-sized. The chain combines TRBV18 with TRBJ1-2; perhaps TRBD1 as D (6 bases). The V end lost 3 bases, the J end lost 0 bases, and 17 bases lay between the germline ends. The CDR3 has 17 residues. The germline gives CDR1 KGHSH, CDR2 LQKENI. The DNA for the CDR3 is TGTGCCAGCTCACCCCCGGGGGGCAGACGAACTAACTATGGCTACACCTTC. This codes for CASSPPGGRRTNYGYTF.

The V gene is TRBV6-1, the J gene TRBJ1-3, with D perhaps matching TRBD1 (5 bases). CDR1 is MNHNS, CDR2 SASEGT, per germline. The CDR3 contains 15 residues. V lost 6 bases to trimming and J lost 0 bases, with 12 bases between them. The CDR3 reads CASSVTGLSGNTIYF. The CDR3 region has the DNA TGTGCCAGCAGCGTAACAGGACTCTCTGGAAACACCATATATTTT.